One and the same sample provided the 19 T cell receptor beta chains below, sequenced in a study of vaccination effects on CD4 cells after COVID-19. Using immunoSEQ multiplex PCR, the repertoire was profiled, and TCRdb retains in-frame clones only, with some absent. The sample consists of more than 45,000 clones, over 60% of them appearing once. These receptors lack a known antigen. A 10-day culture period preceded the isolation of CD4+ T cells. This sample comprised CD4+ T cells from PBMCs cultured without peptide, obtained before COVID-19 vaccination. Every receptor here comes from a human donor who received a COVID-19 vaccine.

V is TRBV5-1 and J is TRBJ1-4; TRBD1 matches 9 bases. Germline V CDR1 and CDR2: SGHRS, YFSETQ. The junction had 10 bases not matched to a gene; V was cut back by 5 bases and J by 8 bases. CDR3 size: 15 residues. CDR3 protein: CASRSGGQGTEKLFF. CDR3 DNA sequence: TGCGCCAGCAGATCCGGGGGACAGGGAACCGAAAAACTGTTTTTT.

The chain carries TRBV7-2 and TRBJ2-2; the D call may be TRBD1 or TRBD2 (5 bases each). Germline CDR1 SGHTA, CDR2 FQGNSA. This CDR3 region has 16 residues. V was pared by 2 bases and J by 2 bases, with 12 bases between. The CDR3 loop reads CASSLFVGTNTGELFF. Written as DNA, the CDR3 is TGTGCCAGCAGCTTATTCGTCGGGACCAACACCGGGGAGCTGTTTTTT.

DNA of the CDR3: TGTGCCTGGAATACGGGGGATACGCAGTATTTT. Its protein product is CAWNTGDTQYF. The rearrangement links TRBV30 to TRBJ2-3; the D gene is possibly TRBD2 (5 bases). CDR1 and CDR2 (germline): GTSNPN, SVGIG (reference sequence). This CDR3 is built from 11 residues. Trimming pared 4 bases from V and 6 bases from J, leaving 8 bases between.

The V and J genes are TRBV6-5 and TRBJ2-3; 8 nucleotides match TRBD1. V lost 2 bases to trimming and J lost 4 bases; unmatched junction nucleotides: 8. Germline V gene sequence: CDR1 MNHEY, CDR2 SVGAGI. The CDR3 is made up of 16 amino acids. The DNA for the CDR3 is TGTGCCAGCAGTTACCAACAGGGGGGAGTTGCAGATACGCAGTATTTT. Translation gives CASSYQQGGVADTQYF.

The chain has TRBV5-1 and TRBJ2-2; 7 bases line up with TRBD1. CDR1 SGHRS and CDR2 YFSETQ come from the germline V gene. With 5 bases clipped from V and 6 bases from J, the junction kept 7 bases outside the gene matches. This CDR3 is 14 amino acids long. The CDR3 DNA is TGCGCCAGCAGTCAGGGGGTTAGCGCCGGGGAGCTGTTTTTT. This encodes CASSQGVSAGELFF. Based on the CDR3 plus reference TRBV5-1 and TRBJ2-2, the full variable domain is KAGVTQTPRYLIKTRGQQVTLSCSPISGHRSVSWYQQTPGQGLQFLFEYFSETQRNKGNFPGRFSGRQFSNSRSEMNVSTLELGDSALYLCASSQGVSAGELFFGEGSRLTVL.

The rearrangement joins TRBV5-4 to TRBJ1-2, with a tentative D call TRBD1 (5 bases). Trimming took 0 bases from V and 1 from J, leaving 19 bases between them. Looked up from germline, CDR1 is SGHNT and CDR2 is YYREEE (reference sequence). This CDR3 spans 18 amino acids. The CDR3 coding sequence is TGTGCCAGCAGCTTGGATGGAGGGGTGGTAGTCGGTAACTATGGCTACACCTTC. Its translation: CASSLDGGVVVGNYGYTF.

This chain joins TRBV6-2 or TRBV6-3 and TRBJ2-5, with 10 bases lining up with TRBD1. Germline V CDR1 and CDR2: MNHEY, SVGEGT. V trimming: 2 bases; J trimming: 3 bases; junction bases outside the gene matches: 6. The CDR3 is made up of 16 amino acids. CDR3: CASSYQDRGAEETQYF. In DNA form, the CDR3 reads TGTGCCAGCAGTTACCAGGACAGGGGGGCGGAAGAGACCCAGTACTTC.

This rearrangement joins TRBV5-1 to TRBJ1-6, with a tentative D call TRBD1 (5 bases). CDR1 SGHRS and CDR2 YFSETQ come from the germline V gene. V lost 4 bases to trimming and J lost 2 bases, with 10 bases between them. This CDR3 is built from 15 residues. This CDR3 reads CASSRGEPYNSPLHF. In DNA, the CDR3 is TGCGCCAGCAGCCGGGGGGAACCCTATAATTCACCCCTCCACTTT.

CDR3 sequence reads: CASGRVGSGNTIYF. In nucleotides, the CDR3 is TGTGCCAGTGGCCGCGTAGGATCTGGAAACACCATATATTTT. This sequence joins TRBV19 and TRBJ1-3; D is unclear. The CDR3 contains 14 residues. CDR1 is LNHDA and CDR2 is SQIVND in the germline V gene (reference sequence). Trimming shortened V by 8 bases and J by 1 base, and 12 bases separated the two germline ends.

This clone was recorded once. This chain uses TRBV13 with TRBJ1-2, with 8 bases aligning to TRBD1. Per the germline V gene, CDR1 is PRHDT and CDR2 is FYEKMQ (reference sequence). The junction had 8 bases not matched to a gene; V was cut back by 1 base and J by 7 bases. This CDR3 comprises 15 residues. The CDR3 spells CASSLARQGSGGYTF. The CDR3 bases are TGTGCCAGCAGCTTAGCACGACAGGGGTCCGGTGGCTACACCTTC.

V gene TRBV24-1 combines with J gene TRBJ1-2; 9 positions agree with TRBD1. Losses at the gene ends were 2 bases for V and 6 bases for J; bases not matched to a gene: 6. Germline V gene lookup returns CDR1 KGHDR and CDR2 SFDVKD. The CDR3 loop spans 15 amino acids. The CDR3 DNA reads TGTGCCACCAGTGATTCCCGGGGGACAGGGCATGGCTACACCTTC. Translating it yields CATSDSRGTGHGYTF.

J is TRBJ2-3 and V is TRBV6-5; 7 nucleotides line up with TRBD2. The CDR3 has 15 amino acids. Losses at the gene ends were 2 bases for V and 1 base for J; bases not matched to a gene: 3. The germline V gene has CDR1 MNHEY and CDR2 SVGAGI. The CDR3 region has the DNA TGTGCCAGCAGTTACCAGCGGGGTCGCACAGATACGCAGTATTTT. This encodes CASSYQRGRTDTQYF.

The gene calls are TRBV6-5 and TRBJ2-3; either TRBD1 or TRBD2 may fit D (5 bases each). V lost 5 bases, J lost 3 bases, and 12 bases lay in between. Germline CDR1 MNHEY, CDR2 SVGAGI. The CDR3 totals 14 residues. The CDR3 nucleotides are TGTGCCAGCAGTCTAGCCTGGGGGACAGATACGCAGTATTTT. This encodes CASSLAWGTDTQYF.

The genes are TRBV21-1 and TRBJ2-4; the listed D gene, TRBD1, was not tested against the DNA. TRBV21-1 constitutes a pseudogene. The CDR3 runs to 18 residues. The CDR3 DNA follows: TGTGCCAGCAGCAAAAAGGTTACAGGGAATGGAGCCAAAAACATTCAGTACTTC. Translated, it gives CASSKKVTGNGAKNIQYF.

The rearrangement joins TRBV2 to TRBJ1-3, with a possible D match to TRBD1 (5 bases). There are 17 residues in the CDR3. V was shortened by 6 bases and J by 0 bases, with 18 bases between the two germline ends. The V gene's germline CDR1 is SNHLY and CDR2 FYNNEI. As DNA, the CDR3 is TGTGCCAGCAGACTGGGACCGAGTACCTACTCTGGAAACACCATATATTTT. Its translation: CASRLGPSTYSGNTIYF.

The chain uses TRBV6-5 and TRBJ1-5; the match to TRBD1 covers 9 bases. This CDR3 is built from 15 residues. Germline V CDR1 and CDR2: MNHEY, SVGAGI. Unmatched junction bases numbered 8, after V lost 5 bases and J lost 6 bases. As DNA, the CDR3 is TGTGCCAGCAGTCGTCAACAGGGGGCTGGTCAGCCCCAGCATTTT. It codes for CASSRQQGAGQPQHF.

The gene calls are TRBV7-2 and TRBJ2-1; TRBD2 is a possible D gene (6 bases). Looked up from germline, CDR1 is SGHTA and CDR2 is FQGNSA. Between the trimmed V and J ends, which lost 2 bases and 7 bases, there was a span of 9 bases. This CDR3 is built from 13 residues. Written as DNA, the CDR3 is TGTGCCAGCAGCTTAACAGGACTAAATGAGCAGTTCTTC. Amino acid sequence: CASSLTGLNEQFF.

The genes are TRBV5-6 and TRBJ1-5, with 9 bases identical to TRBD1. After removal of 3 bases from V and 0 bases from J, the junction contained 4 bases not matched to a gene. The CDR3 runs to 16 residues. Germline V gene lookup returns CDR1 SGHDT and CDR2 YYEEEE. CDR3 amino acids: CASSSGQGLSNQPQHF. Here the CDR3 DNA reads TGTGCCAGCAGCTCGGGACAGGGACTTAGCAATCAGCCCCAGCATTTT.

This chain connects TRBV5-4 to TRBJ2-5, with D perhaps given as TRBD1 or TRBD2 (5 bases each). V was trimmed by 4 bases and J by 5 bases, leaving 12 bases between them. From germline, CDR1 is SGHNT and CDR2 YYREEE (reference sequence). The CDR3 is made up of 13 amino acids. The chain's CDR3 is CASSRGSWETQYF. CDR3 bases: TGTGCCAGCAGCCGGGGCAGTTGGGAGACCCAGTACTTC.